This T cell receptor beta chain is from a study of regulatory T cells in long-lasting Graves disease (dated by TCRdb to about 2021). About the study as a whole: Newly diagnosed Graves' disease patients had taken antithyroid drugs for less than 3 months. Peripheral blood TCR sequencing and RNA sequencing compared persistent Graves' disease patients with newly diagnosed Graves' disease patients. The study was registered as a clinical trial and conducted in China. A total of about 35 samples underwent TCR sequencing, from roughly 13 patients with persistent Graves' disease and some 20 patients with newly diagnosed Graves' disease.

The germline V gene (reference sequence) supplies CDR1 LNHDA and CDR2 SQIVND. The CDR3 covers 13 residues, taking in both the cysteine and the phenylalanine. Only CDR3 DNA is held: 39 bases, read in frame from base 1. V is cut back by 5 bases and J by 6 bases, with 5 bases in the junction unmatched. Read against the paper, the sample's time point label means: newly diagnosed GD, antithyroid drugs for less than 3 months. For both TCR sequencing and RNA sequencing, RNA was extracted from PBMCs using TRIzol. The diagnosis of Graves' disease was made according to American Thyroid Association guidelines. Recruitment of patients was carried out at an endocrinology department in Xi'an, China. From each patient, about 9 milliliters of peripheral blood was collected into an EDTA anticoagulant tube. Ficoll Paque Plus density gradient separation was used to isolate PBMCs, and no additional T cell sorting was done. RNA quality was checked with an Agilent 2100 Bioanalyzer and agarose gel, and concentration with a NanoDrop 2000.

Library construction relied on multiplex PCR. Sequencing relied on an Illumina HiSeq 4000. To build TCR beta libraries, CDR3 regions were amplified by Arm-PCR using iRepertoire HTBI primers. Gel purification was performed on PCR products prior to sequencing. Per the authors' processing: Gene usage analysis of CDR3 amino acid clonotypes relied on the 60 or so TRBV and more than twelve TRBJ segments identified across samples. COPE and FqMerger were used to merge the filtered high-quality paired reads into contigs. Contigs were aligned with BLAST to IMGT TRBV, TRBD and TRBJ reference genes, and CDR3 was defined per IMGT. Any clonotype with a frequency above 0.1% was classified as a highly expanded clone. Repertoire diversity was measured by Shannon entropy, and V-J evenness by the Gini coefficient. Public clonotypes were defined as clonotypes shared by more than one individual. The public reads were reprocessed in TCRdb via fastp at Q25 and MiXCR, keeping in-frame beta chains. Merged by CDR3 protein, the rows form single entries marked with the most common genes and DNA. These V and J calls are TCRdb output, not the study's own analysis. For this sample the table gives 450,000 to 700,000 distinct CDR3 sequences, of which roughly 13% were detected only once. Roughly a tenth of the sample belongs to the ten largest clones.

Here is what the overall study found, with its caveats: The authors noted that the small sample size was a limitation that may lower accuracy. Persistent patients shared more public clonotypes among themselves (around 3,000) than newly diagnosed patients did (approximately 970). Sequencing and analysis were limited to the TCR beta chain. Persistent disease showed preferential use of TRBV28, TRBJ1-2 and TRBJ2-5, whereas newly diagnosed disease favored TRBV20-1 and TRBJ2-1. The study examined only peripheral blood because the primary lesion, thyroid tissue, could not be accessed. Compared with newly diagnosed patients, patients with persistent Graves' disease had lower TCR Shannon entropy and fewer highly expanded clones, which suggests clonal expansion.

This clonotype occurred a few times. What antigen it recognizes has not been identified. No much larger clone is present one base from it, and per-base qualities are unavailable. Separately, the same data were catalogued under a study of T cells in Graves' hyperthyroidism and ophthalmopathy. The second study's authors report: Stable Graves' hyperthyroidism was defined as no progression to ophthalmopathy during 18 months of follow-up. Hyperthyroidism patients were newly diagnosed, had a disease duration of under 2 months, and were aged 18 to 65 years. Exclusion was applied to patients with uncontrolled infections, other autoimmune diseases, pregnancy or lactation. Diagnoses were established on the basis of clinical symptoms, serum thyroxine and TRAb, thyroid ultrasound, and orbital computed tomography. The TCR CDR3 was subjected to a first round of RT-PCR using the HTBI primer set and the Qiagen OneStep RT-PCR kit. Blood samples also contained most of the expanded thyroid clonotypes (frequency above 0.001), which suggests that blood repertoires may reflect thyroid immune responses. Ophthalmopathy was separated from stable hyperthyroidism by a 13 V-J signature model, with about 88% sensitivity and about 81% specificity obtained in cross-validation and 80%/75% obtained in testing. In validation, the model predicted progression to ophthalmopathy with approximately 69% sensitivity and roughly 72% specificity, a median of about 6 months before onset. A discovery cohort of about 96 patients, 43 with Graves' ophthalmopathy and over 55 with stable Graves' hyperthyroidism, was used to find distinguishing TCR V-J signatures. Whether ophthalmopathy could be predicted prospectively was tested in an independent validation cohort made up of some 20 hyperthyroidism patients plus 17 patients who later progressed to ophthalmopathy. The 90 to 100 discovery patients were randomly divided into training and test sets at a 7:3 ratio. Thyroid tissue and blood T-cell repertoires from six Graves' hyperthyroidism patients were also compared in the study. Following sampling, methimazole starting at 30 mg daily was given to hyperthyroidism patients, and high-dose intravenous methylprednisolone was given to ophthalmopathy patients. A second multiplex PCR round built the libraries, followed by size selection and purification. Sequencing of the libraries was done on an Illumina HiSeq2000 using paired-end 100 bp reads. SOAPnuke was used to process the raw data, removing reads that contained adapters or uncalled bases, had a mean Phred below 15, or lacked an exact match to the constant primer or identifier. High-quality paired reads were merged using COPE v1.2.5, and each unique nucleotide sequence was defined as a clonotype. MiTCR v1.1 was used to align the clonotypes against IMGT TRBV, TRBD and TRBJ reference segments. Analysis was restricted to V-J combinations with a frequency above 0.0001, which covered roughly 99% of repertoires. A TCS score was defined as the ratio of F50 (clonal expansion) to E x V (chaos), with BLOSUM62-based TCRdist applied between CDR3 peptides within each V-J. Welch's t-statistics and random forest reduced 500 to 650 V-J features to 10 to 15, which were used in a naive Bayes classifier (R e1071). No statistical method was used to set the sample size in advance, and investigators knew the group allocation. TCR Vbeta CDR3 sequencing of 120 to 150 peripheral blood samples (approximately 44 ophthalmopathy, 75 or so hyperthyroidism and approximately 17 progressor patients) is reported in the paper.

This sequence was found in a man aged 30 to 45 with Graves disease. Donor details come from another sample of the same person, matched by shared clones. The material was peripheral blood mononuclear cells (PBMCs), obtained at new diagnosis, from a patient treated with antithyroid drugs. Recombination linked TRBV19 to TRBJ1-1; TRBD1 agrees with 8 junctional bases. The sequenced DNA is TGTGCCAGTAGTTTCGACAGGGGTGCTGAAGCTTTCTTT. This encodes CASSFDRGAEAFF.